This T cell receptor (beta chain) came from a study of T cells in Graves' hyperthyroidism and ophthalmopathy. Germline V lookup: CDR1 LNHDA, CDR2 SQIVND (reference sequence). This CDR3 is 16 amino acids long. V gave up 7 bases and J gave up 1 base, with 16 bases separating them. The source material, RNA transcripts, was used to amplify TCR beta CDR3 regions. A first-round RT-PCR of the TCR CDR3 used the HTBI primer set. TCRdb re-derived calls from the multiplex PCR reads in MiXCR, one entry per CDR3 protein. The sample consists of hundreds of thousands of distinct CDR3 sequences, more than 11% of them appearing once.

The V call is TRBV19, the J call TRBJ2-2; a weak D match, TRBD1 (6 bases). The sample was blood. This TCR derives from a woman in her twenties or thirties with Graves' hyperthyroidism that later progressed to Graves' ophthalmopathy. The CDR3 coding sequence is TGTGCCAGTAACTCGGCCCGGGACAAGAACACCGGGGAGCTGTTTTTT. Protein sequence: CASNSARDKNTGELFF.